This TCR beta chain originates from a study of metastatic and nonmetastatic thyroid tumors. Study outcomes and limitations: In both blood and tumor samples, TCR beta diversity was reported significantly higher for malignant than benign nodules.

Patients were all untreated before their thyroid surgery. In the source study's methods: CDR3 differences across clinicopathological groups were used to build a distant-metastasis classifier for papillary thyroid cancer. Via MiXCR, TCRdb re-called the PCR reads. None of the V and J calls come from the authors' own analysis; TCRdb made them. The sample holds roughly 50,000 clones, about 20% seen once. This CDR3 contains 14 residues. Germline V gives CDR1 SGHRS, CDR2 YFSETQ. V was cut by 0 bases and J by 3 bases, with 10 bases left in between. This clone is labeled medium-sized. Antigen specificity is unknown.

The chain has TRBV5-1 and TRBJ2-7; D is undetermined. The sequenced material came from blood. The origin of this receptor is a male donor with papillary thyroid cancer or a benign thyroid nodule (not recorded which). Some clones in this sample may be carry-over from other donors' samples. The DNA for the CDR3 is TGCGCCAGCAGCTTGGGGGCATGGGGCTACGAGCAGTACTTC. Amino acids: CASSLGAWGYEQYF.